These T cell receptor beta chains were read from a single sample in a study of response to subunit inactivated influenza vaccine. TCRdb independently ran MiXCR on the RT-PCR reads; one entry per CDR3 protein. This sample yields about 570,000 distinct CDR3 sequences, of which roughly 10% are seen a single time; roughly 9.6% belongs to the top ten. These data also featured in a second study, about T cells expressing NK-cell markers.

The specimen comprised PBMCs from blood, sampled on the day of vaccination. The source of these receptors is a man aged 50-60 years who received an inactivated influenza vaccine. CDR3s leave out the opening cysteine and the closing phenylalanine or tryptophan.

v_call	j_call	cdr3_aa
TRBV27	TRBJ2-2	ASSGLAGELF
TRBV3-1	TRBJ2-1	ASSPAWMGADEQF
TRBV29-1	TRBJ2-2	SVGSGSFSGELF
TRBV4-2	TRBJ2-5	ASSRGDSTTETQY
TRBV30	TRBJ2-7	AWSVAVDEQY
TRBV7-9	TRBJ2-7	ASSKMNLYEQY
TRBV20-1	TRBJ2-3	SAPRRGGLTDTQY
TRBV5-1	TRBJ2-5	ASSGGTTQETQY
TRBV4-2	TRBJ2-2	ASSQEIQEPGELF
TRBV29-1	TRBJ2-1	SVEGQRTISYNEQF
TRBV6-6	TRBJ2-7	ASTVMRSGEQY
TRBV30	TRBJ2-1	ACTGIISAGEQF
TRBV18	TRBJ2-2	ASSPETANTGELF
TRBV19	TRBJ2-7	ASSEGLPYEQY
TRBV5-1	TRBJ2-7	ASGTGLGTTGEQY
TRBV7-9	TRBJ2-1	ASGGGGYNEQF
TRBV6-1	TRBJ1-6	ASSDWPGNSPLH
TRBV13	TRBJ1-1	ASSLGRDTYTEAF
TRBV5-1	TRBJ1-2	ASSYGTGNGYT
TRBV11-2	TRBJ2-1	ASSLGPHPYNEQF
TRBV30	TRBJ2-1	AWSVSLAVNEQF
TRBV6-1	TRBJ1-5	ASLPGLVNQPQH
TRBV24-1	TRBJ1-2	ATSDFYGAGYT
TRBV7-9	TRBJ1-1	ASSLHRAPSGTEAF
TRBV20-1	TRBJ2-3	SARIGTSGVTDTQY
TRBV7-9	TRBJ2-3	ASSSLSSERTDTQY
TRBV24-1	TRBJ1-1	ATRDRVNTEAF
TRBV24-1	TRBJ2-3	ATSLSSRTDTQY
TRBV7-9	TRBJ1-4	ASSYTQGAGDEKLF
TRBV5-1	TRBJ2-7	ASSFLRGQDYEQY
TRBV18	TRBJ1-2	ASSPYPTMASYGYT
TRBV3-1	TRBJ2-5	ASSQARTDPEETQY
TRBV29-1	TRBJ2-4	SVEGLAKNIQY
TRBV5-6	TRBJ2-7	ASSWGLTSSYEQY
TRBV7-2	TRBJ2-1	ASSFGASGIANEQF
TRBV2	TRBJ1-1	ASRREISIMNTEAF
TRBV12-3/TRBV12-4	TRBJ2-1	ASSQAGQGNNEQF
TRBV5-1	TRBJ1-4	ASSSGGTTNEKLF
TRBV12-3/TRBV12-4	TRBJ2-1	ASSFELAGGRTINEQF
TRBV10-3	TRBJ2-3	AIAGLRADTQY
TRBV6-1	TRBJ1-1	ASSENHSGMNTEAF
TRBV12-3/TRBV12-4	TRBJ1-5	ASSYQPNQPQH
TRBV5-6	TRBJ2-7	ASSWGGTYEQY
TRBV12-3/TRBV12-4	TRBJ2-7	ASSLTLAYEQY
TRBV10-3	TRBJ2-2	AIRQTGAGELF
TRBV4-2	TRBJ2-3	ASSQQEASTDTQY